The 8 T cell receptor beta chains below come from one sample, sequenced in a study of response to subunit inactivated influenza vaccine. TCRdb redid the calling of the RT-PCR reads with MiXCR, one entry per CDR3 protein. In the table there are roughly 700,000 distinct CDR3 sequences, approximately 14% of which are singletons. The sequences come from PBMCs from blood, collected 11 to 12 days after vaccination. Every receptor here comes from a man aged 50-60 years who received an inactivated influenza vaccine.

This clonotype was picked up a small number of times. The chain uses TRBV7-2 and TRBJ2-7, with D perhaps TRBD1 (6 bases). The V end lost 0 bases, the J end lost 4 bases, and 10 bases lay between the germline ends. Germline V gene sequence: CDR1 SGHTA, CDR2 FQGNSA. The CDR3 has 14 amino acids. CDR3 residues: CASSLARTAYEQYF. As DNA, the CDR3 is TGTGCCAGCAGCTTAGCGCGGACAGCTTACGAGCAGTACTTC.

This chain links TRBV12-3 or TRBV12-4 with TRBJ1-5, with TRBD1 identical over 8 bases. V dropped 6 bases and J dropped 7; count of bases not matched to a gene: 8. The CDR3 runs to 14 residues. The CDR3 loop reads CASRTGEVNQPQHF. The CDR3 region has the DNA TGTGCCAGCAGGACAGGGGAGGTAAACCAGCCCCAGCATTTT.

This clonotype was detected a few times. The rearrangement links TRBV20-1 to TRBJ2-1, with 8 bases lining up with TRBD2. Germline V gene sequence: CDR1 DFQATT, CDR2 SNEGSKA (reference sequence). The V and J ends lost 3 bases and 5 bases, in that order; junction bases with no gene match: 6. The CDR3 is 14 residues long. CDR3 nucleotide sequence: TGCAGTGCTAGGCCGGGGGGGACGCACAATGAGCAGTTCTTC. Translating gives CSARPGGTHNEQFF.

V and J are TRBV7-2 and TRBJ2-1; maybe TRBD2 (6 bases). The CDR3 consists of 14 residues. The V end was cut by 7 bases, the J end by 5 bases, with 15 bases between. Germline V CDR1 and CDR2: SGHTA, FQGNSA. The DNA for the CDR3 is TGTGCCAGCAAAGCGGGCGGGGCGGACAATGAGCAGTTCTTC. Translation: CASKAGGADNEQFF.

This chain joins TRBV10-3 and TRBJ2-1; D not resolved. Deletions cut 2 bases from V and 11 bases from J, with 16 bases between. Germline lookup yields CDR1 ENHRY and CDR2 SYGVKD. This CDR3 comprises 14 residues. The CDR3 region has the DNA TGTGCCATCAGTGAGCCTCAGGAAGGGCTCAAGCAGTTCTTC. Protein product: CAISEPQEGLKQFF.

The J gene is TRBJ2-5, the V gene TRBV20-1, with TRBD2 as a possible D gene (5 bases). Trimming took 6 bases from V and 6 from J, leaving 14 bases between them. The CDR3 spans 12 residues. Germline V gene lookup returns CDR1 DFQATT and CDR2 SNEGSKA (reference sequence). In nucleotides, the CDR3 is TGCAGTGCCCCATCAGACGGGAAGACCCAGTACTTC. It yields the protein CSAPSDGKTQYF.

This clonotype was counted between two and nine times. This chain uses TRBV7-2 with TRBJ2-1; possible D gene TRBD2, 6 bases. V lost 1 base and J 3 bases, leaving 10 bases between the germline ends. This CDR3 spans 15 amino acids. CDR1 is SGHTA, CDR2 FQGNSA, per germline. The CDR3 nucleotides read TGTGCCAGCAGCTTAGTTCGGGGGATCTACAATGAGCAGTTCTTC. Translated, it gives CASSLVRGIYNEQFF.

This clonotype was counted between two and nine times. The rearrangement uses TRBV11-1 and TRBJ1-1, with 8 bases matching TRBD1. The CDR3 consists of 18 residues. The germline V gene has CDR1 SGHAT and CDR2 FQDESV (reference sequence). Unmatched junction bases numbered 16, after V lost 7 bases and J lost 0 bases. For the CDR3, the DNA is TGTGCCAGCACCATTTTCGGGGTCAGGGGGCTGGTGAACACTGAAGCTTTCTTT. This gives the protein CASTIFGVRGLVNTEAFF. Variable domain in full (rest from reference TRBV11-1 and TRBJ1-1): EAEVAQSPRYKITEKSQAVAFWCDPISGHATLYWYRQILGQGPELLVQFQDESVVDDSQLPKDRFSAERLKGVDSTLKIQPAELGDSAMYLCASTIFGVRGLVNTEAFFGQGTRLTVV.